The 24 T cell receptor beta chains in this list originate from one sample, sequenced in a study of neurological immune-mediated disorders. TCRdb re-derived calls from the 5' RACE reads in MiXCR, one entry per CDR3 protein. Among tens of thousands of distinct CDR3 sequences, almost 3.5% were seen once, and the ten largest hold approximately 3.5%. The specimen sequenced was PBMCs. The receptors shown here come from a man aged 35-49 years with multiple sclerosis.

This clonotype was seen at least ten times. The chain recombines TRBV12-3 or TRBV12-4 with TRBJ1-1; no reliable D call. Trimming took 4 bases from V and 7 from J, leaving 19 bases between them. The CDR3 sequence is 15 residues long. The DNA for the CDR3 is TGTGCCAGCAGTTGGGGAGGGTACGTAGGCAATGAAGCTTTCTTT. Translating it yields CASSWGGYVGNEAFF.

The table lists this clonotype with many counts. This chain uses TRBV12-3 or TRBV12-4 with TRBJ1-5; D unresolved. The CDR3 length is 14 residues. With 1 base removed from V and 3 bases from J, the gap between germline ends came to 7 bases. CDR3 loop: CASSLGGYNQPQHF. The DNA of the CDR3 is TGTGCCAGCAGTTTAGGCGGGTACAATCAGCCCCAGCATTTT.

This clonotype came up a few times. This may be a read error: a much more frequent sequence differs by one nucleotide. The V gene is TRBV25-1, the J gene TRBJ1-4; tentatively, D is TRBD1 (5 bases). Looked up from germline, CDR1 is MGHDK and CDR2 is SYGVNS. The CDR3 is 11 residues long. The CDR3 region has the DNA TGTGACAGCAGGGTTAATGAAAAACTGTTTTTT. This gives the protein CDSRVNEKLFF.

This clonotype was recorded at least ten times. The chain carries TRBV20-1 and TRBJ2-1; 11 bases map to TRBD2. The CDR3 runs to 13 residues. V was clipped by 4 bases and J by 9 bases; unmatched bases: 5. Germline loops: CDR1 DFQATT, CDR2 SNEGSKA (reference sequence). Written as DNA, the CDR3 is TGCAGTGCTAATAGCGGGGGGGCCTTTGAGCAGTTCTTC. Translated: CSANSGGAFEQFF.

In this sample, this clonotype is medium-sized (0.01 to 0.1%). The V and J genes are TRBV29-1 and TRBJ2-1; 14 positions match TRBD2. Germline V CDR1 and CDR2: SQVTM, ANQGSEA. The CDR3 length is 13 residues. J gave up 7 bases and V 7 bases, and 3 bases lay outside the gene matches. The CDR3 DNA reads as TGCAGCGGGGGACTAGCGGGAGATAATGAGCAGTTCTTC. Encoded protein: CSGGLAGDNEQFF.

Ten or more counts support this clonotype. The chain couples TRBV7-2 to TRBJ2-3; TRBD1 or TRBD2 may be the D gene (5 bases each). Trimming took 1 base from V and 4 from J, leaving 12 bases between them. The germline V gene has CDR1 SGHTA and CDR2 FQGNSA. CDR3 length equals 15 residues. CDR3 DNA sequence: TGTGCCAGCAGCTTAGTATCAGGGCGGGCAGATACGCAGTATTTT. It specifies CASSLVSGRADTQYF.

This clonotype was observed at least ten times. The chain is built from TRBV20-1 and TRBJ2-7, with D possibly TRBD1 on 6 matching bases. V lost 2 bases and J 0 bases, leaving 8 bases between the germline ends. This CDR3 comprises 13 residues. Germline V gene lookup returns CDR1 DFQATT and CDR2 SNEGSKA (reference sequence). The CDR3 reads CSARKQGSYEQYF. The CDR3 DNA reads as TGCAGTGCTAGAAAACAGGGCTCCTACGAGCAGTACTTC.

As to this clonotype: A read error is possible here, since a much larger clone lies one base away. The CDR3 bases are TGTGCCAGCAGCTTACACCAAGAGCAGTTCTTC. Translated: CASSLHQEQFF. The chain joins TRBV7-9 to TRBJ2-1; D gene ambiguous. The CDR3 consists of 11 residues. The V end was cut by 2 bases, the J end by 10 bases, with 6 bases between. Germline CDR1 is SEHNR and CDR2 is FQNEAQ (reference sequence). The variable domain in full, completed from reference TRBV7-9 and TRBJ2-1, reads DTGVSQNPRHKITKRGQNVTFRCDPISEHNRLYWYRQTLGQGPEFLTYFQNEAQLEKSRLLSDRFSAERPKGSFSTLEIQRTEQGDSAMYLCASSLHQEQFFGPGTRLTVL.

This clonotype appeared many times. J is TRBJ1-1 and V is TRBV5-6; weak D call: TRBD1 (6 bases). Trimming removed 0 bases at V and 4 bases at J, with 10 bases between. CDR3 length: 14 amino acids. Germline CDR1 and CDR2: SGHDT and YYEEEE. For the CDR3, the DNA is TGTGCCAGCAGCTTGGCCGGGGGCGCCACTGAAGCTTTCTTT. This translates into CASSLAGGATEAFF.

This rearrangement joins TRBV9 to TRBJ2-2, with TRBD2 identical over 9 bases. Germline lookup yields CDR1 SGDLS and CDR2 YYNGEE. V lost 4 bases to trimming and J lost 4 bases; unmatched junction nucleotides: 11. This CDR3 region has 17 residues. Here the CDR3 reads CASSIEGLAGTTGELFF. The CDR3 DNA sequence: TGTGCCAGCAGCATAGAGGGGCTAGCGGGGACCACCGGGGAGCTGTTTTTT.

This clonotype was observed at least ten times. The J gene is TRBJ2-3, the V gene TRBV20-1, with D unclear. The germline gives CDR1 DFQATT, CDR2 SNEGSKA (reference sequence). V lost 0 bases, J lost 1 base, and 11 bases lay in between. This CDR3 is built from 15 residues. The CDR3 sequence is CSARDPGSGTDTQYF. Written as DNA, the CDR3 is TGCAGTGCTAGAGATCCAGGATCTGGCACAGATACGCAGTATTTT.

The table lists this clonotype with many counts. The chain carries TRBV24-1 and TRBJ2-2, with D uncertain. Per germline, CDR1 KGHDR and CDR2 SFDVKD. This CDR3 contains 14 residues. V lost 5 bases and J 6 bases, leaving 12 bases between the germline ends. CDR3 loop: CATSVVDASGELFF. In DNA, the CDR3 is TGTGCCACCAGTGTCGTGGACGCGTCCGGGGAGCTGTTTTTT.

This clonotype was seen repeatedly, ten times or more. The chain carries TRBV5-1 and TRBJ2-3, with D maybe TRBD1 (6 bases). The CDR3 spans 16 residues. V was clipped by 5 bases and J by 6 bases, with 22 bases between them. CDR1 and CDR2 (germline): SGHRS, YFSETQ. CDR3 sequence: CASSMQGSGAGDTQYF. For the CDR3, the DNA is TGCGCCAGCAGTATGCAGGGGAGTGGCGCCGGGGATACGCAGTATTTT. Full variable domain (remainder filled in from reference TRBV5-1 and TRBJ2-3): KAGVTQTPRYLIKTRGQQVTLSCSPISGHRSVSWYQQTPGQGLQFLFEYFSETQRNKGNFPGRFSGRQFSNSRSEMNVSTLELGDSALYLCASSMQGSGAGDTQYFGPGTRLTVL.

This clonotype has ten or more counts. In DNA, the CDR3 is TGTGCCAGCAGCTTGGTAGACGGCAGGGAGACTGAAGCTTTCTTT. Its translation is CASSLVDGRETEAFF. V usage is TRBV7-6 and J usage is TRBJ1-1, with D maybe TRBD1 (5 bases). CDR1 is SGHVS and CDR2 is FNYEAQ in the germline V gene. This CDR3 contains 15 residues. V lost 3 bases, J lost 5 bases, and 16 bases lay in between. The entire variable domain, with the rest obtained from reference TRBV7-6 and TRBJ1-1, is as follows: GAGVSQSPRYKVTKRGQDVALRCDPISGHVSLYWYRQALGQGPEFLTYFNYEAQQDKSGLPNDRFSAERPEGSISTLTIQRTEQRDSAMYRCASSLVDGRETEAFFGQGTRLTVV.

This clonotype was seen ten or more times. This chain links TRBV12-3 or TRBV12-4 with TRBJ1-5; D unclear. V lost 6 bases, J lost 3 bases, and 9 bases lay in between. The CDR3 is 13 amino acids. CDR3 bases: TGTGCCAGCAGCTCAGGCTACAATCAGCCCCAGCATTTT. Translating it yields CASSSGYNQPQHF.

This clonotype was seen a handful of times. The genes are TRBV11-2 and TRBJ1-1; D perhaps matches TRBD1 (6 bases). This CDR3 has 15 residues. Germline V gene data show CDR1 as SGHAT and CDR2 as FQNNGV. V was cut by 6 bases and J by 3 bases, with 17 bases left in between. The CDR3 nucleotides read TGTGCCAGCAGAGAATTGGGGGGGCTGTACACTGAAGCTTTCTTT. Residues: CASRELGGLYTEAFF.

This clonotype was counted at least ten times. This chain links TRBV24-1 with TRBJ2-2; D possibly corresponds to TRBD2 (6 bases). Trimming shortened V by 3 bases and J by 0 bases, and 10 bases separated the two germline ends. Germline V gene data show CDR1 as KGHDR and CDR2 as SFDVKD. This CDR3 region has 16 residues. The CDR3 DNA is TGTGCCACCAGTGATCGCGGGACGGCGAACACCGGGGAGCTGTTTTTT. Translation gives CATSDRGTANTGELFF.

Ten or more counts support this clonotype. The chain links TRBV5-6 to TRBJ2-1, with D possibly TRBD1 on 5 matching bases. V lost 1 base and J 8 bases, leaving 10 bases between the germline ends. Germline V gives CDR1 SGHDT, CDR2 YYEEEE. There are 13 residues in the CDR3. Here the CDR3 DNA reads TGTGCCAGCAGCTTGTTCAGGGCGGATGAGCAGTTCTTC. This codes for CASSLFRADEQFF.

This clonotype was detected ten times or more. The V call is TRBV29-1, the J call TRBJ2-5; maybe TRBD1 (5 bases). This CDR3 region has 12 residues. Looked up from germline, CDR1 is SQVTM and CDR2 is ANQGSEA. Trimming left V 4 bases short and J 2 bases short, with 8 bases between. Written as DNA, the CDR3 is TGCAGCGTTGTTAGGGGTCAAGAGACCCAGTACTTC. Its translation: CSVVRGQETQYF.

This clonotype came up many times. CDR3 DNA sequence: TGTGCCAGCAGCCAAGATCAGTGGCAGCCCCAGCATTTT. Protein sequence: CASSQDQWQPQHF. This chain joins TRBV3-1 and TRBJ1-5; D unresolved. The V and J ends lost 0 bases and 7 bases respectively, with 7 bases between them. The CDR3 loop spans 13 amino acids. The V gene's germline CDR1 is LGHDT and CDR2 YNNKEL (reference sequence). The variable domain in full, completed from reference TRBV3-1 and TRBJ1-5, reads DTAVSQTPKYLVTQMGNDKSIKCEQNLGHDTMYWYKQDSKKFLKIMFSYNNKELIINETVPNRFSPKSPDKAHLNLHINSLELGDSAVYFCASSQDQWQPQHFGDGTRLSIL.

In this sample, this clonotype turned up many times. The genes are TRBV5-1 and TRBJ2-7; the match to TRBD1 covers 9 bases. Germline assignment: CDR1 SGHRS and CDR2 YFSETQ. The V segment lost 3 bases and the J segment 3 bases; nucleotides outside the gene matches: 7. The CDR3 length is 15 residues. The CDR3 DNA follows: TGCGCCAGCAGCTCCGGGACAGGGTACAGCTACGAGCAGTACTTC. Amino acids: CASSSGTGYSYEQYF.

This clonotype has at least ten counts. The chain couples TRBV11-2 to TRBJ1-1; D is unresolved. The CDR3 length is 16 residues. The ends were cut back, 2 bases at V and 0 bases at J, with 13 bases in the middle. CDR1 and CDR2 (germline): SGHAT, FQNNGV. This CDR3 is CASSLRYGQVNTEAFF. CDR3 nucleotides: TGTGCCAGCAGCTTAAGGTATGGGCAAGTGAACACTGAAGCTTTCTTT.

In this sample, this clonotype turned up many times. The rearrangement links TRBV2 to TRBJ1-1, with 10 bases matching TRBD1. This CDR3 has 15 residues. Germline V CDR1 and CDR2: SNHLY, FYNNEI. Germline trimming cut 9 bases from V and 5 bases from J; bases unmatched to any gene: 12. CDR3 DNA: TGTGCCAGAGCCCGGGACAGGGGTCAAAGGACTGAAGCTTTCTTT. Encoded protein: CARARDRGQRTEAFF.

This clonotype has just one count. One end of the junction does not line up with germline, which may come from a read error. The rearrangement uses TRBV2 and TRBJ1-5; D unresolved. Germline V lookup: CDR1 SNHLY, CDR2 FYNNEI. This CDR3 is 14 amino acids long. For the CDR3, the DNA is TGTGCCAGCAGTGAGACAAACCAGAGGAAGACCCAGAATTTT. This gives the protein CASSETNQRKTQNF. Variable domain in full (rest from reference TRBV2 and TRBJ1-5): EPEVTQTPSHQVTQMGQEVILRCVPISNHLYFYWYRQILGQKVEFLVSFYNNEISEKSEIFDDQFSVERPDGSNFTLKIRSTKLEDSAMYFCASSETNQRKTQNFGDGTRLSIL.